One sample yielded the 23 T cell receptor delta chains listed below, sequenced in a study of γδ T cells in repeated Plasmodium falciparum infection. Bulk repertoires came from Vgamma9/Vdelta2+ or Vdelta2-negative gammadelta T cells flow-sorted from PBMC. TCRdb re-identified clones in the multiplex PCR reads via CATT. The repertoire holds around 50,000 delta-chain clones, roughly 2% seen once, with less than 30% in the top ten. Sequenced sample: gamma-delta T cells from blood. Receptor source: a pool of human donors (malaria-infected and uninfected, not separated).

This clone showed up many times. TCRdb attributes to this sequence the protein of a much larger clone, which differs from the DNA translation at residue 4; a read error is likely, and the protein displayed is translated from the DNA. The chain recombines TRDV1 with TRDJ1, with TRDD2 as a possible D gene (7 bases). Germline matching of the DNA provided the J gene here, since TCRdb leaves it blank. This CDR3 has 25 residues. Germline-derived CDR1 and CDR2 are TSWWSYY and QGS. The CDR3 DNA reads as TGTGCTCTTGAGGAACCTCATTTCCTACGGGGTTCGTTACGCTGGGGAGCCTCCTACACCGATAAACTCATCTTT. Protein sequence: CALEEPHFLRGSLRWGASYTDKLIF.

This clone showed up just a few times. The CDR3 region is CACDQLGDRNLIF. In DNA form, the CDR3 reads TGTGCCTGTGACCAACTGGGGGACCGTAACCTCATCTTT. The V gene corresponds to TRDV2; no J gene was called; TRDD3, as called in the table, went unchecked against the DNA. This CDR3 region has 13 residues. CDR1 GEAIGNYY and CDR2 EKD come from the germline V gene.

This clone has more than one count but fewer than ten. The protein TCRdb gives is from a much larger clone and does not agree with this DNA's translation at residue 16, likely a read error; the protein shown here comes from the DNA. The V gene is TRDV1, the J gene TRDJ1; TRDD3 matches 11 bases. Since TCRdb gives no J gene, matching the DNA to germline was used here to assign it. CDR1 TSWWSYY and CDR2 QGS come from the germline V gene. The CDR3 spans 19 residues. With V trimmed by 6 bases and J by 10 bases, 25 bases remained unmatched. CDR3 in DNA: TGTGCTCTTGGTCCCCGATTCGGCCTACACTGGGGGATAAGGCGAAGACTCATCTTT. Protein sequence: CALGPRFGLHWGIRRRLIF.

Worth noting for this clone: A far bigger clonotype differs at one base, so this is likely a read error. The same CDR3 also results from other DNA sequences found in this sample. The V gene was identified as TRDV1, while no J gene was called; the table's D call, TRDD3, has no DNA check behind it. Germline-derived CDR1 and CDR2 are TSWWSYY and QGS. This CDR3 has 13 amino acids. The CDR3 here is CALGELYVGKLIF. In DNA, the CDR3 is TGTGCTCTTGGGGAACTCTACGTGGGTAAACTCATTTTT.

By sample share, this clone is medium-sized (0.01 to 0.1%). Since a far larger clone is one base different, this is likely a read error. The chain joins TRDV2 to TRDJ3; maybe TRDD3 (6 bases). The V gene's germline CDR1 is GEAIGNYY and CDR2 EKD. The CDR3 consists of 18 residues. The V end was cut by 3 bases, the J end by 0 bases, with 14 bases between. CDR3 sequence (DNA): TGTGCCTGTGACCAACCGGGGGACACCTCCTGGGACACCCGACAGATGTTTTTC. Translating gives CACDQPGDTSWDTRQMFF.

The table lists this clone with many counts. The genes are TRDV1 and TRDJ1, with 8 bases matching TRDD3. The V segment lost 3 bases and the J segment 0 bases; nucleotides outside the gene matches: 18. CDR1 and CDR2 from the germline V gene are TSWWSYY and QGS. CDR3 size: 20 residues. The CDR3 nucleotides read TGTGCTCTTGGGGAGTTACTTTTCATCTGGGGGAACTCGTACACCGATAAACTCATCTTT. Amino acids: CALGELLFIWGNSYTDKLIF.

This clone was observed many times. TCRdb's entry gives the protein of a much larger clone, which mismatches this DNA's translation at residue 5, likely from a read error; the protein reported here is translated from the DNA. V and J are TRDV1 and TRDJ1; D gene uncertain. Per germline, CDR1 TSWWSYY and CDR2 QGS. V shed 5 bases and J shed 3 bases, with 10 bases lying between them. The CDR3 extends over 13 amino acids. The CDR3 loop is CALGHLRPDKLIF. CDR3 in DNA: TGTGCTCTTGGGCACCTAAGGCCCGATAAACTCATCTTT.

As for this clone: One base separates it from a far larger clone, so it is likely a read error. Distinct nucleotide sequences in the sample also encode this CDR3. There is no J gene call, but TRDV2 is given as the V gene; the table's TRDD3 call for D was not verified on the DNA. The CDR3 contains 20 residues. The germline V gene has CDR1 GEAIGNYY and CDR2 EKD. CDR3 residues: CACDGVPPSGGPDYTDKLIF. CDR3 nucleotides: TGTGCCTGTGATGGAGTGCCCCCCTCTGGGGGACCCGACTACACCGATAAACTCATTTTT.

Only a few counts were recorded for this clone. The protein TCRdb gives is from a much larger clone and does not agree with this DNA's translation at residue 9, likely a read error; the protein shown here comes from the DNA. This CDR3 reads CACDTVGDEDTDKLIF. DNA of the CDR3: TGTGCCTGTGACACCGTGGGGGACGAGGACACCGATAAACTCATCTTT. The rearrangement uses TRDV2 and TRDJ1; 7 nucleotides line up with TRDD3. Because TCRdb records no J gene, it was assigned here through a match of the DNA to germline. This CDR3 contains 16 residues. J lost 0 bases, V lost 0 bases, and 6 bases had no gene match. Germline V gives CDR1 GEAIGNYY, CDR2 EKD.

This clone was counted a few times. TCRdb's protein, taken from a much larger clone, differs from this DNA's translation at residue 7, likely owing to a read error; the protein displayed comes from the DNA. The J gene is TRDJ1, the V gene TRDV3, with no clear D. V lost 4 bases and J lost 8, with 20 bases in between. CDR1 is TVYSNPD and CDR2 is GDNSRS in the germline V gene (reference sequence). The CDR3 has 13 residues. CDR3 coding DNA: TGTGCCTGGAATGCAAGGATGTGCGGGAAACTCATCTTT. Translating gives CAWNARMCGKLIF.

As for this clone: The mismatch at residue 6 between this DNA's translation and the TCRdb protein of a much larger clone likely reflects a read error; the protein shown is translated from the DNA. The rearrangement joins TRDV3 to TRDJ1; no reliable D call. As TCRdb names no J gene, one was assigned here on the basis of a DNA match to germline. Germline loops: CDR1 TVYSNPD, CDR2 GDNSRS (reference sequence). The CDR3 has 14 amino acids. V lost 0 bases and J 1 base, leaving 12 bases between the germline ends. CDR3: CAFRRPEGTDKLIF. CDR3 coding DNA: TGTGCCTTTAGAAGGCCGGAGGGCACCGATAAACTCATCTTT.

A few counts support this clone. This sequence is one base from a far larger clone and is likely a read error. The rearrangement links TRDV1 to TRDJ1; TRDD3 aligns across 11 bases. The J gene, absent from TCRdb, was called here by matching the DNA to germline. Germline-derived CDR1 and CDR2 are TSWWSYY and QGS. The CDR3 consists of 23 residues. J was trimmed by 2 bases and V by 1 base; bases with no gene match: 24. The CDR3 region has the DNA TGTGCTCTTGGGGAACCCCTTCCGCCCTTATATTGGGGGATACGCTGGGGGACCGATAAACTCATCTTT. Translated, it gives CALGEPLPPLYWGIRWGTDKLIF.

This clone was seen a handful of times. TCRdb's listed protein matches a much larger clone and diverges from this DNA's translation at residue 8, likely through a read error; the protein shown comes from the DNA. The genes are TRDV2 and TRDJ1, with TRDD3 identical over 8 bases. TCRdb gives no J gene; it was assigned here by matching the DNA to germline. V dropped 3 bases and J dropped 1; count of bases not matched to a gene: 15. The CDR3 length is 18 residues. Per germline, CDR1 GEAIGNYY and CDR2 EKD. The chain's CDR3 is CACDPLGGVRVATDKLIF. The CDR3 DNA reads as TGTGCCTGTGACCCACTGGGGGGTGTACGAGTGGCCACCGATAAACTCATCTTT.

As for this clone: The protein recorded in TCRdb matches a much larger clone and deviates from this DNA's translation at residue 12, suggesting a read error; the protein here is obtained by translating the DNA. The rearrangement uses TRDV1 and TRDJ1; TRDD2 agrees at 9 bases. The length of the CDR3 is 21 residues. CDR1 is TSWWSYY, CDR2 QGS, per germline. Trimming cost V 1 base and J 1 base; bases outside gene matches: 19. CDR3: CALGEPFLHGIEPLLTDKLIF. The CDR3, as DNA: TGTGCTCTTGGGGAACCCTTCCTACACGGGATCGAACCTCTTCTCACCGATAAACTCATCTTT.

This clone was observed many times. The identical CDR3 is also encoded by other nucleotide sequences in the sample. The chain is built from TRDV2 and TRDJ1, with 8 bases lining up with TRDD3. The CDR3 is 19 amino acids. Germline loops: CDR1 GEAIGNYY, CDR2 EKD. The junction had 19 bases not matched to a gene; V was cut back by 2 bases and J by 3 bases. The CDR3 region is CACDSKLVLWGKESDKLIF. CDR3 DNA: TGTGCCTGTGACAGCAAGTTGGTACTCTGGGGGAAAGAATCCGATAAACTCATCTTT.

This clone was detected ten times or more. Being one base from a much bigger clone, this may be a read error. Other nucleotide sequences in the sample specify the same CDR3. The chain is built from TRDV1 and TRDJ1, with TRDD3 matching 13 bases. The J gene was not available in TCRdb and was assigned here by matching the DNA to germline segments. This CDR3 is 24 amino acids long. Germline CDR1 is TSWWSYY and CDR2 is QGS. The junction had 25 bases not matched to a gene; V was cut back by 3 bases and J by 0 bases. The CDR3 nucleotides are TGTGCTCTTGGGGAGCTGCTTCCTCACCCCACGTACTGGGGGATACGCCATGACACCGATAAACTCATCTTT. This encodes CALGELLPHPTYWGIRHDTDKLIF.

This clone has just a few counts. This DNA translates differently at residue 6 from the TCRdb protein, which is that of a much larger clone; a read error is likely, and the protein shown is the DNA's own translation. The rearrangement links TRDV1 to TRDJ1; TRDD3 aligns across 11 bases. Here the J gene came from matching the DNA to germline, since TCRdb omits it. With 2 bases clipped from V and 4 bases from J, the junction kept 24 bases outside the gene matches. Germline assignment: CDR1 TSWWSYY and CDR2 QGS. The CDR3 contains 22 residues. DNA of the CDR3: TGTGCTCTTGGGGAAGCGAGAATTCCTACGTGGGCTGGGGGATACAGGGACGATAAACTCATCTTT. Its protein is CALGEARIPTWAGGYRDDKLIF.

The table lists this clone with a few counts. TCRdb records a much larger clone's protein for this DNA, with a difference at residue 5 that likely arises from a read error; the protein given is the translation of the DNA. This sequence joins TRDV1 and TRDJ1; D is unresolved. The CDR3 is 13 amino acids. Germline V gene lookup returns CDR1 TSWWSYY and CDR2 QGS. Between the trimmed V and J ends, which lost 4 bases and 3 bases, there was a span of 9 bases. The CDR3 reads CALGGPGADKLIF. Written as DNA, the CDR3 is TGTGCTCTTGGGGGACCCGGGGCCGATAAACTCATCTTT.

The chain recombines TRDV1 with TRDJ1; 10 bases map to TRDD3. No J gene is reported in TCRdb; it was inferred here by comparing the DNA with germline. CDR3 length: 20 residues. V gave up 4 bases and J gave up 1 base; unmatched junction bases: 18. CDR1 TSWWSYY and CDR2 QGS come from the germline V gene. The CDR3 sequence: CALGVPDYWGMVFSTDKLIF. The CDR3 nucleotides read TGTGCTCTTGGGGTTCCCGACTACTGGGGGATGGTTTTTTCCACCGATAAACTCATCTTT.

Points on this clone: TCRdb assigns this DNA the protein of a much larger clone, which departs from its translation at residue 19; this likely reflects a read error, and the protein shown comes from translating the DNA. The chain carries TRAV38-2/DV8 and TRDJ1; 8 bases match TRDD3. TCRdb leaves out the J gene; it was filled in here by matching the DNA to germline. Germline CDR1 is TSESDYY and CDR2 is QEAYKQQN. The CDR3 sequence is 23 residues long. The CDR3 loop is CAYRSRRPQTARGYTEYTAKLIF. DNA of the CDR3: TGTGCTTATAGGAGCCGCCGACCCCAAACCGCCCGGGGATACACCGAGTACACCGCTAAACTCATCTTT.

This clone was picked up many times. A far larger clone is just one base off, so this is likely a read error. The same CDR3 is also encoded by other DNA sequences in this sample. The CDR3 DNA reads as TGTGCCTTTATCCCTTTTTTAGTGAAGGGTTATACTGGGGGATACCCTCCGGGGGTTGGCGATAAACTCATCTTT. Its translation: CAFIPFLVKGYTGGYPPGVGDKLIF. The rearrangement joins TRDV3 to TRDJ1, with 12 bases matching TRDD3. In germline, CDR1 is TVYSNPD, CDR2 GDNSRS (reference sequence). Germline trimming cut 1 base from V and 4 bases from J; bases unmatched to any gene: 37. This CDR3 region has 25 residues.

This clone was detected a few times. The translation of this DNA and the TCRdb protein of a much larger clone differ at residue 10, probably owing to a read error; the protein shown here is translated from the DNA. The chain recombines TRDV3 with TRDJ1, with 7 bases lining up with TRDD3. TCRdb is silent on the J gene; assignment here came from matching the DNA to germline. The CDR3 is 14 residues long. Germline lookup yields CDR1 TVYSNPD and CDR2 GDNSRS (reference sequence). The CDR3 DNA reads TGTGCCTTTGGTGGGGGAACTGGCACCAATAAACTCATCTTT. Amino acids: CAFGGGTGTNKLIF.

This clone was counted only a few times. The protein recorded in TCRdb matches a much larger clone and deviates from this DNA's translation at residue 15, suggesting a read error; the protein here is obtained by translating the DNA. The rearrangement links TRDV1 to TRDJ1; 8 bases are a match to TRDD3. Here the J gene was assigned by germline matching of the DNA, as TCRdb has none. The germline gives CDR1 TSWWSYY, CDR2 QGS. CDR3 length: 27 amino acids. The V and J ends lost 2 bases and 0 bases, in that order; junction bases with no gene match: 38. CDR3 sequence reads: CALGESQYPRIRWGMDPGRRYTDKLIF. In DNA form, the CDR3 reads TGTGCTCTTGGGGAATCCCAATACCCCCGGATTCGTTGGGGGATGGACCCCGGCCGGAGATACACCGATAAACTCATCTTT.